This T cell receptor beta chain came from a study of cytomegalovirus exposure and HLA in healthy donors. Germline CDR1 MGHRA, CDR2 YSYEKL. The germline V and J ends were trimmed by 4 bases and 5 bases, with 18 bases remaining between them. The CDR3 is 16 residues long. Profiling relied on immunoSEQ multiplex PCR, and the TCRdb table lists in-frame clones only, not all of them. The sample comprises tens of thousands of clones, more than 80% of which are singletons, and about 1.1% rests with the top ten. The V call is TRBV4-1, the J call TRBJ1-5; the D gene is possibly TRBD1 (5 bases). The sample taken for sequencing was PBMCs. The TCR comes from a man younger than 35 in good health and CMV-seronegative. The CDR3 here is CASSLRQTVSYQPQHF. DNA of the CDR3: TGCGCCAGCAGCCTCAGACAGACCGTTTCCTATCAGCCCCAGCATTTT.